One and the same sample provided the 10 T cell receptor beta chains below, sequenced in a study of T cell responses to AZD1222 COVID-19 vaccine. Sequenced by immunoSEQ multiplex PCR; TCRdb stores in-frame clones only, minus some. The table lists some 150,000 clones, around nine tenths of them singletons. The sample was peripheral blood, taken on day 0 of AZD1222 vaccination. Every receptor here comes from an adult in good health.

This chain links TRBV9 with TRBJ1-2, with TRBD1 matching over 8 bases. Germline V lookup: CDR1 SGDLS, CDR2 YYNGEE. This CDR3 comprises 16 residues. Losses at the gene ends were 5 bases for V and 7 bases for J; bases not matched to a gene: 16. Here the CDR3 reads CASRRAGGAVVGGYTF. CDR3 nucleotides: TGTGCCAGCAGGCGTGCAGGGGGCGCGGTAGTTGGTGGCTACACCTTC. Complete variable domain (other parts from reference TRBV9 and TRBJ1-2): DSGVTQTPKHLITATGQRVTLRCSPRSGDLSVYWYQQSLDQGLQFLIQYYNGEERAKGNILERFSAQQFPDLHSELNLSSLELGDSALYFCASRRAGGAVVGGYTFGSGTRLTVV.

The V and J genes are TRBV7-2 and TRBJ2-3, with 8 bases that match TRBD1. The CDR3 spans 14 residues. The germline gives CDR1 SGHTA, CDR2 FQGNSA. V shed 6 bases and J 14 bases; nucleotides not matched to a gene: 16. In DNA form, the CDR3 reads TGTGCCAGCAGGAGGGACAGGCTGGGAGAAGGATTGTATTTT. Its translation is CASRRDRLGEGLYF.

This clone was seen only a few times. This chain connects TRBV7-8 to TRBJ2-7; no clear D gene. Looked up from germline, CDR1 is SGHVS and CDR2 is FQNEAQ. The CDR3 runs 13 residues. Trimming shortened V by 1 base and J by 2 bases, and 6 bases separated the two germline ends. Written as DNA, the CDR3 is TGTGCCAGCAGCTTAGGCAGAACCTACGAGCAGTACTTC. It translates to CASSLGRTYEQYF.

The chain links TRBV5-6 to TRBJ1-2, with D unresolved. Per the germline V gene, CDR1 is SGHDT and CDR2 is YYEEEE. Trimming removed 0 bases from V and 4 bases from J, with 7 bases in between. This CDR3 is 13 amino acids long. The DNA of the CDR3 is TGTGCCAGCAGCTTGGACCTCACCTATGGCTACACCTTC. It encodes CASSLDLTYGYTF.

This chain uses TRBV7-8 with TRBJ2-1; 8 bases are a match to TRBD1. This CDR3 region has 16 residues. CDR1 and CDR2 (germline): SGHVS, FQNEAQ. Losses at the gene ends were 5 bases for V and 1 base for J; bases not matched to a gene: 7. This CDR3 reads CASSLSDRGSYNEQFF. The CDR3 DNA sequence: TGTGCCAGCAGCCTCAGTGACAGGGGATCCTACAATGAGCAGTTCTTC.

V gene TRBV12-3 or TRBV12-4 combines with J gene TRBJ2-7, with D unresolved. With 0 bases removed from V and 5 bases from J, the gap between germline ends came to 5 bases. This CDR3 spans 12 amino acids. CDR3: CASSLALNEQYF. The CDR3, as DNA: TGTGCCAGCAGTTTAGCGCTTAACGAGCAGTACTTC.

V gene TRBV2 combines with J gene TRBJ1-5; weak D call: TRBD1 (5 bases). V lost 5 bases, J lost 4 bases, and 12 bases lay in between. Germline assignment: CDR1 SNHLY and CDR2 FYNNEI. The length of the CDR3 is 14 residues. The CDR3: CASSFTEGNQPQHF. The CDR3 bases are TGTGCCAGCAGTTTTACCGAGGGGAATCAGCCCCAGCATTTT.

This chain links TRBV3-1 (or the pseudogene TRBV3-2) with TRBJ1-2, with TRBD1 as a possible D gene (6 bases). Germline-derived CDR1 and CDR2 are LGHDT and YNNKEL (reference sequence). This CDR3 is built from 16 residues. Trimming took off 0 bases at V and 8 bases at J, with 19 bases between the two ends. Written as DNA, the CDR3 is TGTGCCAGCAGCCAAGATTCGACAGGCCGGGTCAGAGGCTACACCTTC. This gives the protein CASSQDSTGRVRGYTF.

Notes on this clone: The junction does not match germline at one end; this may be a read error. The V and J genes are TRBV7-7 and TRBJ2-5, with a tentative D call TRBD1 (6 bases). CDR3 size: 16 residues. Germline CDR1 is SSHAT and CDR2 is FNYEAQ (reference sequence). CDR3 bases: TGTGCTAGCAGCTTAGGTCGGACAGTGAGACAAGAGACCCAGTACTTC. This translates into CASSLGRTVRQETQYF.

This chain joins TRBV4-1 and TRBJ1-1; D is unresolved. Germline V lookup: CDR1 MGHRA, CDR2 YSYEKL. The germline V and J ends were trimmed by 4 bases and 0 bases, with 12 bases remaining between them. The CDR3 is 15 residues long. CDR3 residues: CASSPAASMNTEAFF. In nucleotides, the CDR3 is TGCGCCAGCAGCCCAGCAGCGAGCATGAACACTGAAGCTTTCTTT.